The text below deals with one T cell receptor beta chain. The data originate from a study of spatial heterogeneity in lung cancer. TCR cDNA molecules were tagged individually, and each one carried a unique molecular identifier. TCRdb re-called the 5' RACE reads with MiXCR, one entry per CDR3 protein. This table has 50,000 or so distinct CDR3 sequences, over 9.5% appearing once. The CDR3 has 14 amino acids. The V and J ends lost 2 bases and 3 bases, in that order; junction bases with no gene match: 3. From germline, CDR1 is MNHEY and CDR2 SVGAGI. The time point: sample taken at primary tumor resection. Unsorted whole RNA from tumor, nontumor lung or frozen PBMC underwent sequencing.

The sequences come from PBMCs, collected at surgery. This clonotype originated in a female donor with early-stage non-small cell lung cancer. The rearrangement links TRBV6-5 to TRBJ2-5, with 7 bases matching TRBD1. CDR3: CASSYTTGKETQYF. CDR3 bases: TGTGCCAGCAGTTACACGACAGGGAAAGAGACCCAGTACTTC.